Described below is a single T cell receptor beta chain sequence and its context. Its target is not known. The data belong to a study of cytomegalovirus exposure and HLA in healthy donors. Study details: The study placed around 80% of its 350 to 400 genotyped donors in the Caucasian-associated ancestry cluster.

Primers: 60 Vbeta forward and 13 Jbeta reverse. The repertoire was sequenced with immunoSEQ multiplex PCR; TCRdb's copy has only in-frame clones and lacks some. This sample's table reports 56,000 or so clones. Germline-derived CDR1 and CDR2 are SNHLY and FYNNEI. The trim removed 10 bases at V and 3 bases at J, leaving 8 bases unmatched. The CDR3 totals 13 residues. Regarding the study as a whole: It has been reported that TCR beta sequences accurately predicted the HLA-A and HLA-B alleles of most subjects. Only CMV serostatus was available as immune exposure information. In a later analysis, TCR beta V- and J-gene trimming was associated with a missense DCLRE1C variant.

This clonotype was obtained from a man in his forties or fifties in good health and CMV-seropositive. V is TRBV2 and J is TRBJ2-5; 7 bases map to TRBD1. The sequenced sample was PBMCs. This CDR3 is CATAGTVEETQYF. The CDR3 DNA follows: TGTGCCACCGCCGGGACAGTCGAAGAGACCCAGTACTTC.